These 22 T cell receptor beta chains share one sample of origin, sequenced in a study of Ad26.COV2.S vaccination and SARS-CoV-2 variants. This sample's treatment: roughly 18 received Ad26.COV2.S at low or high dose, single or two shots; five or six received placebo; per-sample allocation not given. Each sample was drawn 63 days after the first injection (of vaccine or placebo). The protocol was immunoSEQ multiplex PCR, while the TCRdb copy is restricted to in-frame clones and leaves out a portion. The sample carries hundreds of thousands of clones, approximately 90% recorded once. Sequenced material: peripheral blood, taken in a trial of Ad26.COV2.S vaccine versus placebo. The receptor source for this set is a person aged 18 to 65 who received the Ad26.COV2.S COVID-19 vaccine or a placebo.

The CDR3 bases are TGCGCCAGCAGCCAAGGGACAGCTTCACGCACCTACAATGAGCAGTTCTTC. Its translation: CASSQGTASRTYNEQFF. The chain is built from TRBV4-1 and TRBJ2-1, with D possibly TRBD1 on 6 matching bases. V was pared by 1 base and J by 2 bases, with 15 bases between. The CDR3 is 17 residues long. Germline CDR1 and CDR2: MGHRA and YSYEKL.

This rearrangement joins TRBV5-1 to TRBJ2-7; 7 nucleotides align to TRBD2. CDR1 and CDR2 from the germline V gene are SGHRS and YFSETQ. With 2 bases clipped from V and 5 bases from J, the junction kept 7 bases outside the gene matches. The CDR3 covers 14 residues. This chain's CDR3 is CASSFRDYPNEQYF. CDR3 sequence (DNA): TGCGCCAGCAGCTTCCGGGACTACCCCAACGAGCAGTACTTC. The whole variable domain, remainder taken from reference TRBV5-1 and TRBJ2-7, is KAGVTQTPRYLIKTRGQQVTLSCSPISGHRSVSWYQQTPGQGLQFLFEYFSETQRNKGNFPGRFSGRQFSNSRSEMNVSTLELGDSALYLCASSFRDYPNEQYFGPGTRLTVT.

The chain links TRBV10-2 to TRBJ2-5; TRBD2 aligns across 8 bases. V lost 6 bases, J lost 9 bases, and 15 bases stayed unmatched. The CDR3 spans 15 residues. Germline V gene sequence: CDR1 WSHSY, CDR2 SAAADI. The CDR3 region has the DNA TGCGCCAGCAGAGTAGCGGGACCCACCTCCGGGGCCCAGTACTTC. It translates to CASRVAGPTSGAQYF.

CDR3 bases: TGTGCCAGTAGTCTTGGGACCTCGGCAGATACGCAGTATTTT. Translation: CASSLGTSADTQYF. The chain employs TRBV19 and TRBJ2-3; D may be TRBD1 or TRBD2 (5 bases each). The CDR3 runs to 14 residues. The V end was cut by 5 bases, the J end by 4 bases, with 13 bases between. Germline V gene sequence: CDR1 LNHDA, CDR2 SQIVND (reference sequence).

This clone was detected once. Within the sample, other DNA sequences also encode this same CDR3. CDR3 region: CAISEVGYEQYF. The CDR3 DNA follows: TGTGCCATCAGTGAGGTCGGTTACGAGCAGTACTTC. The chain uses TRBV10-3 and TRBJ2-7; D is undetermined. CDR3 size: 12 residues. CDR1 is ENHRY and CDR2 is SYGVKD in the germline V gene. Trimming left V 2 bases short and J 4 bases short, with 6 bases between.

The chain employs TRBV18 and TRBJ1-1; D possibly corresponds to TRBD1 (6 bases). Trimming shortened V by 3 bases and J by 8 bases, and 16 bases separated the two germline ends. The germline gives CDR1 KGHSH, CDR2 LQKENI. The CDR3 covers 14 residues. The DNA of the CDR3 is TGTGCCAGCTCACCGGAAACAGGGTTACTGGAAGCTTTCTTT. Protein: CASSPETGLLEAFF.

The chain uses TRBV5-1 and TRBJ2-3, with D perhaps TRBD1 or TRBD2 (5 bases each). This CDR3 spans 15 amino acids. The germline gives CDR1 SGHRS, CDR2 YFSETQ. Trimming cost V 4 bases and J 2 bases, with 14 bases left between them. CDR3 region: CASSPRDLVTDTQYF. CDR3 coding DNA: TGCGCCAGCAGCCCCCGGGACCTGGTCACAGATACGCAGTATTTT.

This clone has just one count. The CDR3 is CASSYSRGTGETQYF. The CDR3 nucleotides are TGTGCCAGCAGTTACTCGAGGGGGACGGGAGAGACCCAGTACTTC. The chain combines TRBV6-5 with TRBJ2-5; D is perhaps TRBD1 (6 bases). V lost 0 bases to trimming and J lost 4 bases, with 12 bases between them. The germline V gene has CDR1 MNHEY and CDR2 SVGAGI. The CDR3 sequence is 15 residues long.

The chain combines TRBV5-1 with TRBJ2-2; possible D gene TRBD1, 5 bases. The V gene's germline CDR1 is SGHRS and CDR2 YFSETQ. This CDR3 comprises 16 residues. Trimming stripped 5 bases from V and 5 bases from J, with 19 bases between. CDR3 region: CASSGRAGLQTGELFF. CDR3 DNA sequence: TGCGCCAGCAGTGGTCGGGCAGGGCTACAAACCGGGGAGCTGTTTTTT.

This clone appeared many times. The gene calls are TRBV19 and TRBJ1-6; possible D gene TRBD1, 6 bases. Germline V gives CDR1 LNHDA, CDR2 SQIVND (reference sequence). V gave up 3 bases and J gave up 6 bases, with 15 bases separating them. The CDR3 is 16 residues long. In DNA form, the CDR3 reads TGTGCCAGTAGTATTTCTCTACAGGGATTTAATTCACCCCTCCACTTT. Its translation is CASSISLQGFNSPLHF.

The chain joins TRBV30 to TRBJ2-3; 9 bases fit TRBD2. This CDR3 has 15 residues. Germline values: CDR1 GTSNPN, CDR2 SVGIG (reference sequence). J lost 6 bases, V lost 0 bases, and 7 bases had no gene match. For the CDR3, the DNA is TGTGCCTGGAGTGTACGCGGGAGGGCCGTCGATACGCAGTATTTT. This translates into CAWSVRGRAVDTQYF. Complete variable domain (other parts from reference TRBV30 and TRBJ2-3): SQTIHQWPATLVQPVGSPLSLECTVEGTSNPNLYWYRQAAGRGLQLLFYSVGIGQISSEVPQNLSASRPQDRQFILSSKKLLLSDSGFYLCAWSVRGRAVDTQYFGPGTRLTVL.

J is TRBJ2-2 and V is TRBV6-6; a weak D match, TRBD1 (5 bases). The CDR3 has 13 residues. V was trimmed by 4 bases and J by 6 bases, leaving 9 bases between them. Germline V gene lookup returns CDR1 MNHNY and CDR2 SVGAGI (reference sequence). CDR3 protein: CASSSQGSGELFF. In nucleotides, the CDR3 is TGTGCCAGCAGTTCTCAGGGTTCCGGGGAGCTGTTTTTT.

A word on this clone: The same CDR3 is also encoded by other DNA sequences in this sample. The CDR3 nucleotides are TGTGCCACCAGTGGCGGGTATAGCAATCAGCCCCAGCATTTT. Translation: CATSGGYSNQPQHF. V is TRBV24-1 and J is TRBJ1-5, with unresolved D. This CDR3 is built from 14 residues. CDR1 is KGHDR and CDR2 is SFDVKD in the germline V gene. V lost 5 bases and J 0 bases, leaving 7 bases between the germline ends.

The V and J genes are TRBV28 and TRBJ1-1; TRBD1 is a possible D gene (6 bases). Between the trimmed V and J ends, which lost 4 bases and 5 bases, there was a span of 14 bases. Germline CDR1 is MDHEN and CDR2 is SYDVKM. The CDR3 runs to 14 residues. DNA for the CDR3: TGTGCCAGCAGTTCCAGGGGAGAGAGGACTGAAGCTTTCTTT. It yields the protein CASSSRGERTEAFF.

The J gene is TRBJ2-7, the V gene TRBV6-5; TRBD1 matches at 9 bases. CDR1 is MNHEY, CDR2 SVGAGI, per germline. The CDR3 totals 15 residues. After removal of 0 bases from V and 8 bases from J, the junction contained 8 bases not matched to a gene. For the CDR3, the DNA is TGTGCCAGCAGTTACTCCGGGACAGGGCCTACAAAGCAGTACTTC. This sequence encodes CASSYSGTGPTKQYF.

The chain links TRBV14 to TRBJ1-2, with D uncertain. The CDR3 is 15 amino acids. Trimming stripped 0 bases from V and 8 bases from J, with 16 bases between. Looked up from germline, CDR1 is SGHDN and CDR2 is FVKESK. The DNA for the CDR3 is TGTGCCAGCAGCCAAGAAGGCATCTTCTCGGGGGGCTACACCTTC. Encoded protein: CASSQEGIFSGGYTF.

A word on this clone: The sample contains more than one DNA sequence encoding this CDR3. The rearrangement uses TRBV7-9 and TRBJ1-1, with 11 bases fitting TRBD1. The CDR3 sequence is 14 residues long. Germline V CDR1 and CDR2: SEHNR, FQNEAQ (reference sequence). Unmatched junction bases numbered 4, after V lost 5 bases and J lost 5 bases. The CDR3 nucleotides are TGTGCCAGCAGCCCAGGGACAGGGGGTACTGAAGCTTTCTTT. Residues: CASSPGTGGTEAFF.

The CDR3 loop is CASSPYVGTQETQYF. The CDR3 DNA reads TGCGCCAGCAGCCCTTATGTCGGGACCCAAGAGACCCAGTACTTC. The V and J genes are TRBV4-3 and TRBJ2-5; perhaps D is TRBD1 or TRBD2 (5 bases each). This CDR3 has 15 residues. The germline gives CDR1 LGHNA, CDR2 YSLEER. Trimming removed 4 bases from V and 1 base from J, with 13 bases in between.

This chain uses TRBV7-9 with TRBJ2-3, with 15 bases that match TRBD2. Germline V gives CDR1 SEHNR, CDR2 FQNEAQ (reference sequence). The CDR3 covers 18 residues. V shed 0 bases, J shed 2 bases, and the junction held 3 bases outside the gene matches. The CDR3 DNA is TGTGCCAGCAGCTTAGCAGGACTAGCGGGAGGGGTCACAGATACGCAGTATTTT. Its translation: CASSLAGLAGGVTDTQYF.

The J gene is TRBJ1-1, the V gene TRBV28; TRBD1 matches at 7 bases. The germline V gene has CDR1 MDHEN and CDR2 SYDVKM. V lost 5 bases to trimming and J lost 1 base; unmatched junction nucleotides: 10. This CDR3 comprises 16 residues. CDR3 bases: TGTGCCAGCAGTCCCCCTCAGGGACAGTCGAACACTGAAGCTTTCTTT. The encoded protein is CASSPPQGQSNTEAFF.

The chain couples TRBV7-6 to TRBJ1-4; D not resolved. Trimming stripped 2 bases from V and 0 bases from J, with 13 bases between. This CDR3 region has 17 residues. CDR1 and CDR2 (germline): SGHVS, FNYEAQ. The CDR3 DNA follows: TGTGCCAGCAGCTTAAGGTCTGGGGTTGCAACTAATGAAAAACTGTTTTTT. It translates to CASSLRSGVATNEKLFF.

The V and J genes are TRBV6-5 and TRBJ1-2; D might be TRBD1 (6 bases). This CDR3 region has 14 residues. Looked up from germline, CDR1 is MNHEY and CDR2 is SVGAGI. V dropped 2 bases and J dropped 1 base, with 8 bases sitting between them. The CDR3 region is CASSYGQSNYGYTF. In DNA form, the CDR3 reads TGTGCCAGCAGTTACGGACAGAGTAACTATGGCTACACCTTC.